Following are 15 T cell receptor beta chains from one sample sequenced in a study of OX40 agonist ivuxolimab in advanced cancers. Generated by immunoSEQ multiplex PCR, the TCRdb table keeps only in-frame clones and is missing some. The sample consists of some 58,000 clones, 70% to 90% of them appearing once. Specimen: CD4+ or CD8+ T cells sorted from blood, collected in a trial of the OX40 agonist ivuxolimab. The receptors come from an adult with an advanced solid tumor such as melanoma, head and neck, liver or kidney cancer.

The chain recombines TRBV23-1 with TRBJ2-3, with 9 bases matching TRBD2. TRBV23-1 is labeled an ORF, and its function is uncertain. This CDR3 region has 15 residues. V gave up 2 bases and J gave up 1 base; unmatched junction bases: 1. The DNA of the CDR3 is TGCGCCAGCAGTCAAGTAGCGGGGGGCACAGATACGCAGTATTTT. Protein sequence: CASSQVAGGTDTQYF.

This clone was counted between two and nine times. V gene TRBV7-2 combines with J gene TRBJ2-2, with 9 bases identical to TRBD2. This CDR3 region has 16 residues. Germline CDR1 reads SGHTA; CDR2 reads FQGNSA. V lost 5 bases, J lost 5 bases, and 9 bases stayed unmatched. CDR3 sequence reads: CASSTPAGGWTGELFF. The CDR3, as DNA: TGTGCCAGCAGCACCCCAGCGGGAGGTTGGACCGGGGAGCTGTTTTTT.

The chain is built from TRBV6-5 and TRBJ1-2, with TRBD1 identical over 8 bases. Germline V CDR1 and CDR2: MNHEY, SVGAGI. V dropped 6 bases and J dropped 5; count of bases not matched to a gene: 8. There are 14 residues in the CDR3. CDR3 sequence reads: CASRGQGEGYGYTF. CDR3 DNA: TGTGCCAGCAGAGGACAGGGCGAAGGGTATGGCTACACCTTC.

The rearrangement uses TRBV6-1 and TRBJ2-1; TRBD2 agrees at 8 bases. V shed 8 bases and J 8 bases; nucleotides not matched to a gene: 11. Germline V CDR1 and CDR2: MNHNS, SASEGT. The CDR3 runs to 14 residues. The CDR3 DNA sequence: TGTGCCAGCGGGGCAAGCGGGAGACGAGATGAGCAGTTCTTC. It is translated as CASGASGRRDEQFF.

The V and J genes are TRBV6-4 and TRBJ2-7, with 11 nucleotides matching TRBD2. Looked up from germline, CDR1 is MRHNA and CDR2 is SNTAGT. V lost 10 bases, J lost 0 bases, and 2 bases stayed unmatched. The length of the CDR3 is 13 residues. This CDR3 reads CAIGTSGSYEQYF. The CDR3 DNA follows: TGTGCCATCGGGACTAGCGGCTCCTACGAGCAGTACTTC.

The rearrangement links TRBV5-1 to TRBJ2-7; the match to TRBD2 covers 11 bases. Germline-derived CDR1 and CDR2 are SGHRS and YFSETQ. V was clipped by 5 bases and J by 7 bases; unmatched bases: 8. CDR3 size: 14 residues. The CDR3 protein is CASRTGTSGLEQYF. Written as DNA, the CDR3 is TGCGCCAGCAGAACGGGGACTAGCGGTCTGGAGCAGTACTTC.

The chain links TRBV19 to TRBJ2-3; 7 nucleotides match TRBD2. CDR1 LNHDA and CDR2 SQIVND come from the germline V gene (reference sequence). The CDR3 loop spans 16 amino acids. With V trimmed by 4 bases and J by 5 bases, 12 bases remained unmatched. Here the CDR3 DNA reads TGTGCCAGTAGTAACTGGGTAGCGGGTGAGGAAGATACGCAGTATTTT. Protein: CASSNWVAGEEDTQYF.

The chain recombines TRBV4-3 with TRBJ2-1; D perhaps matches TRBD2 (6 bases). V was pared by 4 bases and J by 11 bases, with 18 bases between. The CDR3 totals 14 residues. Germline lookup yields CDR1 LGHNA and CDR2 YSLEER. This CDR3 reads CASSPSPSSAKQFF. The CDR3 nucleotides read TGCGCCAGCAGCCCTTCCCCCTCTAGCGCTAAGCAGTTCTTC.

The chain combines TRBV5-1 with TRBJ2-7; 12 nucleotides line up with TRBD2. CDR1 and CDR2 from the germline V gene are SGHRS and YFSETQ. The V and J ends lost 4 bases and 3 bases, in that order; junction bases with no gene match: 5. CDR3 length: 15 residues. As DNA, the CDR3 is TGCGCCAGCAGCCCCCTGACTAGCGGGAGCTACGAGCAGTACTTC. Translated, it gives CASSPLTSGSYEQYF.

CDR3 in DNA: TGTGCCAGCAGCCTCAGGGGGCGTGGAGAAAAACTGTTTTTT. Translated, it gives CASSLRGRGEKLFF. V gene TRBV7-2 combines with J gene TRBJ1-4, with 8 bases lining up with TRBD1. There are 14 residues in the CDR3. Germline loops: CDR1 SGHTA, CDR2 FQGNSA. J was trimmed by 8 bases and V by 5 bases; bases with no gene match: 7.

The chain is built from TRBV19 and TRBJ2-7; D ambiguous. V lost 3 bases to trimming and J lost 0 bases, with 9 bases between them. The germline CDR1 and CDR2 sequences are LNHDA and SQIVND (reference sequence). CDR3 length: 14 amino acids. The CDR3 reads CASSIRSNSYEQYF. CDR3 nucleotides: TGTGCCAGTAGTATCAGGTCTAACTCCTACGAGCAGTACTTC.

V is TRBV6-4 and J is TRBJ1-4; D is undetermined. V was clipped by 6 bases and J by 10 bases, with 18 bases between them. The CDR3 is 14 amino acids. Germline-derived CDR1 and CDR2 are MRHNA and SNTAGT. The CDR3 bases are TGTGCCAGCAGGCTAATGGTGGGGTCTGGAAAACTGTTTTTT. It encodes CASRLMVGSGKLFF.

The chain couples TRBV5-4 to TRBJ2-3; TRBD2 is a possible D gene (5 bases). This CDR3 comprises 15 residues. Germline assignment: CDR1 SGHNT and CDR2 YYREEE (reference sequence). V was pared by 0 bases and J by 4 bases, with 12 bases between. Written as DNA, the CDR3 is TGTGCCAGCAGCTTGGGACTGCGGGCCGCAGATACGCAGTATTTT. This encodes CASSLGLRAADTQYF.

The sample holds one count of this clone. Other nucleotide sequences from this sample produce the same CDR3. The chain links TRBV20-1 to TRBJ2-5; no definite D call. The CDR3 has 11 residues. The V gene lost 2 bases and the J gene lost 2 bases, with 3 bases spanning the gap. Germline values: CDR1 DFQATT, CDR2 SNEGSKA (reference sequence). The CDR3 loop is CSARPQETQYF. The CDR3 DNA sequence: TGCAGTGCTAGACCTCAAGAGACCCAGTACTTC.

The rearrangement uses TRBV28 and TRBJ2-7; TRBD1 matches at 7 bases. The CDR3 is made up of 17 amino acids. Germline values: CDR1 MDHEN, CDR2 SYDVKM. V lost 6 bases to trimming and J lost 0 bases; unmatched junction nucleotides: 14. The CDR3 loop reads CASRERDSTLFSYEQYF. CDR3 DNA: TGTGCCAGCAGAGAACGGGACAGCACATTGTTCTCCTACGAGCAGTACTTC.